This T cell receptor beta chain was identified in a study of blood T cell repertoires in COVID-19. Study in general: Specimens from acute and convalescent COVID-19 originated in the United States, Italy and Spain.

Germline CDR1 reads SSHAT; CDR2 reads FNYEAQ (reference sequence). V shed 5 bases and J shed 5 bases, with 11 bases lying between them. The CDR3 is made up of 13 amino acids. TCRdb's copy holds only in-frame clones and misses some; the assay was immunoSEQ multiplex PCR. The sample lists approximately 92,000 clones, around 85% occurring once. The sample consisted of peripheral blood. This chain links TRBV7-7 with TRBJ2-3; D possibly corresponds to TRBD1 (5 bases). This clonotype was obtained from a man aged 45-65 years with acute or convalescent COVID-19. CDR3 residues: CASSRDTGDTQYF. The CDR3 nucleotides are TGTGCCAGCAGCCGTGACACAGGAGATACGCAGTATTTT.